The clone carrying this T cell receptor (beta chain) was seen at least ten times. Its target is not known. This record belongs to a study of T-cell reconstitution after alpha-beta-depleted transplantation in children. Study-level results: The high TCRbeta diversity at day 60 in some patients came from surviving recipient T cells and thymic progenitors. Newly generated T cells supplied most T-cell counts and diversity one year post-transplant.

In germline, CDR1 is SGHRS, CDR2 YFSETQ. The CDR3 sequence is 15 residues long. V shed 0 bases and J shed 8 bases, with 15 bases lying between them. A library of TCRbeta sequences, prepared with unique molecular identifiers, was generated. TCRdb re-analysed the PCR reads in MiXCR, keeping a single row per CDR3 protein. The profile covers approximately 170,000 distinct CDR3 sequences, with 11% appearing a single time and approximately 13% taken by the ten largest. Sequenced material: PBMCs, taken before TCRalphabeta/CD19-depleted stem cell transplant. The sequence came from a boy aged 2 to 10 with acute myeloid leukemia, due to receive a stem cell transplant. The chain couples TRBV5-1 to TRBJ2-1, with D perhaps TRBD2 (6 bases). For the CDR3, the DNA is TGCGCCAGCAGCTTGGGCGGGGCCGTCGTTGATGAGCAGTTCTTC. This encodes CASSLGGAVVDEQFF.